The 29 T cell receptor beta chains below were found in one sample sequenced in a study of T cell responses to AZD1222 COVID-19 vaccine. Libraries were prepared by immunoSEQ multiplex PCR; TCRdb keeps only in-frame clonotypes and omits some of them. The sample carries more than 150,000 clones, about 86% recorded once. The sequencing used peripheral blood, collected on day 0 of AZD1222 vaccination. Receptor source: an adult in good health.

The gene calls are TRBV29-1 and TRBJ2-3; 8 bases match TRBD2. Germline trimming cut 5 bases from V and 4 bases from J; bases unmatched to any gene: 8. The CDR3 length is 14 residues. Germline CDR1 reads SQVTM; CDR2 reads ANQGSEA. CDR3 bases: TGCAGCGTTTTGGAGCGGGGGTCCTCAGATACGCAGTATTTT. Translated, it gives CSVLERGSSDTQYF.

V gene TRBV27 combines with J gene TRBJ2-2, with D tentatively TRBD1 or TRBD2 (5 bases each). Germline V gene data show CDR1 as MNHEY and CDR2 as SMNVEV (reference sequence). This CDR3 is 15 amino acids long. Trimming cost V 3 bases and J 5 bases, with 13 bases left between them. Here the CDR3 reads CASSLTGTSTGELFF. The DNA for the CDR3 is TGTGCCAGCAGTTTGACCGGGACCTCAACCGGGGAGCTGTTTTTT.

V is TRBV7-3 and J is TRBJ1-2, with 11 bases aligning to TRBD1. CDR1 and CDR2 from the germline V gene are SGHTA and FQGTGA. V dropped 5 bases and J dropped 8; count of bases not matched to a gene: 7. The CDR3 length is 14 residues. This chain's CDR3 is CASSLGTGGSGYTF. Written as DNA, the CDR3 is TGTGCCAGCAGCCTAGGGACAGGGGGGAGCGGCTACACCTTC.

This clone was recorded only once. The chain employs TRBV5-1 and TRBJ2-7; unclear D gene. The CDR3 consists of 15 residues. The V and J ends lost 5 bases and 5 bases respectively, with 20 bases between them. Germline loops: CDR1 SGHRS, CDR2 YFSETQ. CDR3 nucleotide sequence: TGCGCCAGCAGGTCTTCGTTGTCAGGTGGCGACGAGCAGTACTTC. Translating it yields CASRSSLSGGDEQYF.

This rearrangement joins TRBV18 to TRBJ2-7; possible D gene TRBD2, 6 bases. The V end lost 5 bases, the J end lost 1 base, and 21 bases lay between the germline ends. Germline V gene data show CDR1 as KGHSH and CDR2 as LQKENI. The CDR3 is made up of 17 amino acids. The chain's CDR3 is CASSSWAPGAFSYEQYF. DNA for the CDR3: TGTGCCAGCTCAAGTTGGGCCCCGGGAGCTTTTTCCTACGAGCAGTACTTC.

The chain employs TRBV10-3 and TRBJ1-2; TRBD1 is a possible D gene (6 bases). The ends were cut back, 6 bases at V and 6 bases at J, with 29 bases in the middle. CDR3 length equals 18 residues. The germline CDR1 and CDR2 sequences are ENHRY and SYGVKD. Here the CDR3 reads CAISRGPSGQGLGDGYTF. The CDR3, as DNA: TGTGCCATCAGCCGAGGGCCTTCTGGGCAGGGGTTAGGTGATGGCTACACCTTC.

The rearrangement joins TRBV20-1 to TRBJ1-5; D is unclear. Trimming took off 3 bases at V and 4 bases at J, with 10 bases between the two ends. The V gene's germline CDR1 is DFQATT and CDR2 SNEGSKA (reference sequence). This CDR3 is 13 amino acids long. The CDR3: CSASYGGNQPQHF. CDR3 coding DNA: TGCAGTGCTAGTTACGGAGGGAATCAGCCCCAGCATTTT.

This clone was recorded a few times. The V gene is TRBV30, the J gene TRBJ1-6; D gene uncertain. From germline, CDR1 is GTSNPN and CDR2 SVGIG (reference sequence). V dropped 3 bases and J dropped 10 bases, with 16 bases sitting between them. CDR3 length equals 14 residues. The CDR3 DNA follows: TGTGCCTGGAGCATACACCAAGGGAGCTCACCCCTCCACTTT. Residues: CAWSIHQGSSPLHF.

V gene TRBV7-2 combines with J gene TRBJ2-5; either TRBD1 or TRBD2 may fit D (6 bases each). The CDR3 has 15 amino acids. Germline assignment: CDR1 SGHTA and CDR2 FQGNSA. Trimming pared 3 bases from V and 5 bases from J, leaving 16 bases between. CDR3 residues: CASSFSPGGAETQYF. The DNA of the CDR3 is TGTGCCAGCAGCTTTTCCCCCGGGGGCGCGGAGACCCAGTACTTC.

The rearrangement joins TRBV4-2 to TRBJ1-3; D is perhaps TRBD1 (6 bases). Trimming cost V 0 bases and J 4 bases, with 16 bases left between them. CDR3 length equals 17 residues. The germline V gene has CDR1 LGHNA and CDR2 YNFKEQ. The CDR3 DNA follows: TGTGCCAGCAGCCAAGAGGGGGGACACCGTCGGGGAAACACCATATATTTT. The encoded protein is CASSQEGGHRRGNTIYF.

V usage is TRBV11-2 and J usage is TRBJ2-2, with D tentatively TRBD1 (5 bases). V shed 1 base and J shed 4 bases, with 10 bases lying between them. Germline V gives CDR1 SGHAT, CDR2 FQNNGV. The CDR3 spans 15 residues. CDR3 DNA sequence: TGTGCCAGCAGCTTAGGTTCCAGGGTCACCGGGGAGCTGTTTTTT. As protein: CASSLGSRVTGELFF.

The J gene is TRBJ1-4, the V gene TRBV7-9; no clear D gene. CDR3 length: 16 amino acids. V lost 0 bases to trimming and J lost 6 bases, with 14 bases between them. Germline CDR1 and CDR2: SEHNR and FQNEAQ (reference sequence). CDR3 in amino acids: CASSLAGRQADEKLFF. The CDR3 region has the DNA TGTGCCAGCAGCTTAGCAGGCCGACAAGCCGATGAAAAACTGTTTTTT. Filled out from reference TRBV7-9 and TRBJ1-4, the complete variable domain reads DTGVSQNPRHKITKRGQNVTFRCDPISEHNRLYWYRQTLGQGPEFLTYFQNEAQLEKSRLLSDRFSAERPKGSFSTLEIQRTEQGDSAMYLCASSLAGRQADEKLFFGSGTQLSVL.

The CDR3 sequence: CASCPGGQETQYF. DNA of the CDR3: TGTGCCAGCTGCCCGGGCGGCCAAGAGACCCAGTACTTC. The chain uses TRBV12-3 or TRBV12-4 and TRBJ2-5; D gene ambiguous. The CDR3 consists of 13 residues. Between the trimmed V and J ends, which lost 8 bases and 1 base, there was a span of 11 bases.

V is TRBV4-1 and J is TRBJ2-5; D is unclear. The germline V gene encodes CDR1 MGHRA and CDR2 YSYEKL. Trimming cost V 1 base and J 1 base, with 7 bases left between them. CDR3 size: 14 residues. The DNA of the CDR3 is TGCGCCAGCAGCCAAGCGTCTTCCCAAGAGACCCAGTACTTC. As protein: CASSQASSQETQYF.

The V call is TRBV29-1, the J call TRBJ1-4; possibly TRBD1 for D (5 bases). Germline V gene data show CDR1 as SQVTM and CDR2 as ANQGSEA. The CDR3 has 13 residues. The V end lost 0 bases, the J end lost 8 bases, and 10 bases lay between the germline ends. This CDR3 reads CSVEEAGPEKLFF. The DNA of the CDR3 is TGCAGCGTTGAAGAGGCAGGGCCCGAAAAACTGTTTTTT.

This clone has more than one count but fewer than ten. V is TRBV7-3 and J is TRBJ1-4; possibly TRBD1 for D (5 bases). The ends were cut back, 5 bases at V and 5 bases at J, with 9 bases in the middle. Germline V gives CDR1 SGHTA, CDR2 FQGTGA. This CDR3 is 13 amino acids long. CDR3 nucleotides: TGTGCCAGCAGCAAGACAGTGAATGAAAAACTGTTTTTT. Translating gives CASSKTVNEKLFF.

CDR3 sequence: CASSSQGQTYNSPLHF. CDR3 DNA: TGTGCCAGTAGTTCACAGGGGCAGACCTATAATTCACCCCTCCACTTT. V and J are TRBV19 and TRBJ1-6; 7 bases are shared with TRBD1. This CDR3 is 16 amino acids long. Trimming took 5 bases from V and 2 from J; bases not matched to a gene: 6. Germline-derived CDR1 and CDR2 are LNHDA and SQIVND (reference sequence).

Details on this clone: The identical CDR3 is also encoded by other nucleotide sequences in the sample. This chain links TRBV5-1 with TRBJ2-2; 7 bases are a match to TRBD2. V lost 0 bases to trimming and J lost 3 bases; unmatched junction nucleotides: 5. Germline CDR1 reads SGHRS; CDR2 reads YFSETQ. The CDR3 contains 16 residues. CDR3 in amino acids: CASSLGPSGDTGELFF. The CDR3, as DNA: TGCGCCAGCAGCTTGGGGCCTAGCGGAGACACCGGGGAGCTGTTTTTT.

The chain couples TRBV9 to TRBJ1-1, with 7 bases lining up with TRBD1. Germline V gene lookup returns CDR1 SGDLS and CDR2 YYNGEE. This CDR3 spans 15 amino acids. V was clipped by 3 bases and J by 5 bases; unmatched bases: 10. CDR3 nucleotide sequence: TGTGCCAGCAGCGCTGCCAGGGGGAAGGATACTGAAGCTTTCTTT. Amino acid sequence: CASSAARGKDTEAFF.

The V call is TRBV21-1, the J call TRBJ1-5. TRBV21-1 is noted as a pseudogene. CDR3 size: 16 residues. The CDR3 bases are TGTGCCAGCAGCAAAGGGATGGAGGCAAACAATCAGCCCCAGCATTTT. Translating it yields CASSKGMEANNQPQHF.

The gene calls are TRBV29-1 and TRBJ2-1; 7 bases align to TRBD1. The CDR3 totals 18 residues. Germline assignment: CDR1 SQVTM and CDR2 ANQGSEA. V shed 3 bases and J 4 bases; nucleotides not matched to a gene: 18. The CDR3 loop reads CSVDSPNSEGASYNEQFF. The CDR3 region has the DNA TGCAGCGTTGATTCCCCCAATAGTGAGGGGGCTTCGTACAATGAGCAGTTCTTC.

The CDR3 here is CAWSVQGASLTEAFF. The CDR3 DNA sequence: TGTGCCTGGAGTGTCCAGGGGGCTTCCCTCACTGAAGCTTTCTTT. V and J are TRBV30 and TRBJ1-1; 8 bases are shared with TRBD1. Germline assignment: CDR1 GTSNPN and CDR2 SVGIG (reference sequence). With 0 bases clipped from V and 4 bases from J, the junction kept 7 bases outside the gene matches. The CDR3 loop spans 15 amino acids. The complete variable domain, with remaining parts taken from reference TRBV30 and TRBJ1-1, reads SQTIHQWPATLVQPVGSPLSLECTVEGTSNPNLYWYRQAAGRGLQLLFYSVGIGQISSEVPQNLSASRPQDRQFILSSKKLLLSDSGFYLCAWSVQGASLTEAFFGQGTRLTVV.

The chain links TRBV28 to TRBJ2-3; 9 bases are shared with TRBD2. This CDR3 region has 15 residues. CDR1 is MDHEN, CDR2 SYDVKM, per germline. V trimming: 3 bases; J trimming: 3 bases; junction bases outside the gene matches: 4. The CDR3 nucleotides read TGTGCCAGCAGTTTGTATAGCGGGAGTACAGATACGCAGTATTTT. This sequence encodes CASSLYSGSTDTQYF.

Points on this clone: Germline is not matched at one junction end, which may reflect a read error. The J gene is TRBJ1-3, the V gene TRBV9, with a possible D match to TRBD1 (5 bases). The CDR3 covers 15 residues. The germline CDR1 and CDR2 sequences are SGDLS and YYNGEE. CDR3: CASSVAQGAGNTIYF. CDR3 bases: TGTGCCAGCAGTGTAGCCCAGGGAGCCGGAAACACCATATATTTT.

V usage is TRBV10-2 and J usage is TRBJ1-2; no reliable D call. V lost 1 base and J 4 bases, leaving 13 bases between the germline ends. The germline CDR1 and CDR2 sequences are WSHSY and SAAADI. The CDR3 is 15 residues long. The CDR3 DNA sequence: TGCGCCAGCAGTGAGTTTGAGGACGGAAGCTATGGCTACACCTTC. Amino acids: CASSEFEDGSYGYTF.

V gene TRBV3-1 (or the pseudogene TRBV3-2) combines with J gene TRBJ1-5, with TRBD1 matching over 9 bases. This CDR3 is built from 19 residues. Trimming cost V 1 base and J 2 bases; bases outside gene matches: 12. In germline, CDR1 is LGHDT, CDR2 YNNKEL (reference sequence). The CDR3: CASSQGNGTGWRGNQPQHF. CDR3 bases: TGTGCCAGCAGCCAAGGGAACGGGACAGGGTGGAGGGGCAATCAGCCCCAGCATTTT.

V and J are TRBV6-5 and TRBJ1-1; D gene uncertain. The CDR3 loop spans 15 amino acids. Germline assignment: CDR1 MNHEY and CDR2 SVGAGI. The V end was cut by 6 bases, the J end by 0 bases, with 14 bases between. The CDR3 sequence: CASSPRFPMNTEAFF. The CDR3 DNA sequence: TGTGCCAGCAGCCCCAGGTTCCCCATGAACACTGAAGCTTTCTTT.

The chain joins TRBV3-1 (or the pseudogene TRBV3-2) to TRBJ1-1; weak D call: TRBD1 (6 bases). The CDR3 sequence is 14 residues long. V was trimmed by 2 bases and J by 5 bases, leaving 12 bases between them. Germline values: CDR1 LGHDT, CDR2 YNNKEL (reference sequence). The CDR3 spells CASSQIGQGTEAFF. The DNA of the CDR3 is TGTGCCAGCAGCCAAATCGGGCAGGGGACTGAAGCTTTCTTT.

V and J are TRBV12-3 or TRBV12-4 and TRBJ2-3; D may be TRBD1 (6 bases). Trimming stripped 11 bases from V and 4 bases from J, with 16 bases between. This CDR3 is 13 amino acids long. In DNA form, the CDR3 reads TGTGCCGGGACACGGGGCGGCTCAGATACGCAGTATTTT. Its translation is CAGTRGGSDTQYF.